The TCR beta chain under discussion was sequenced for a study of vaccination and CD4 T cells after COVID-19. Study-wide results and caveats: Spike mono-reactive status applied to 304 of 307 vaccine-specific clones in convalescent patients. Of the reactive clones in convalescent patients, a median around 90% showed up only post-vaccination.

TCRdb ran MiXCR on the PCR reads and lists one entry per CDR3 protein. The profile shows 26,000 or so distinct CDR3 sequences, 45% to 60% of them singletons. On this clonotype: Its antigen remains unknown.

Germline-derived CDR1 and CDR2 are LNHDA and SQIVND (reference sequence). This CDR3 has 16 residues. V lost 2 bases to trimming and J lost 0 bases, with 11 bases between them. Time point indicated: late sampling 161 to 241 days after vaccination in a few convalescent patients. The PCR-positive dates, March through December 2020, came before the US Alpha, Beta and Delta variants. The material was CD4+ T cells from blood, obtained about 7 months after SARS-CoV-2 vaccination. The receptor comes from a human donor who had recovered from COVID-19. The V gene is TRBV19, the J gene TRBJ1-5; no clear D. The CDR3 loop is CASSIRAGNSNQPQHF. DNA for the CDR3: TGTGCCAGTAGTATACGCGCTGGGAATAGCAATCAGCCCCAGCATTTT.